This T cell receptor beta chain originates from a study of circulating and synovial CD4+ cells in juvenile arthritis. Germline lookup yields CDR1 SGHDN and CDR2 FVKESK. The CDR3 has 15 residues. V lost 2 bases to trimming and J lost 4 bases, with 13 bases between them. Note on this clone: Its matching antigen is unknown.

The method was immunoSEQ multiplex PCR; TCRdb's version includes in-frame clones alone and lacks a portion of them. This table holds around 1,600 clones, 95% to 96% found once. The study, taken as a whole, reports: Measured synovium overlap likely understates the true shared repertoire.

This TCR came from a human donor with juvenile idiopathic arthritis. The chain uses TRBV14 and TRBJ2-3, with a tentative D call TRBD2 (6 bases). Sequenced: CD4+ T cells from synovial fluid. Written as DNA, the CDR3 is TGTGCCAGCAGCCAACGGGGCGGGACCTCAGATACGCAGTATTTT. Residues: CASSQRGGTSDTQYF.